This T cell receptor beta chain is from a study of T cell changes during pregnancy in multiple sclerosis. The length of the CDR3 is 16 residues. The germline V gene has CDR1 LGHNA and CDR2 YSLEER. The V gene lost 1 base and the J gene lost 3 bases, with 13 bases spanning the gap. Profiled with immunoSEQ multiplex PCR; TCRdb holds only in-frame clones, not every one. This table has about 70,000 clones, approximately 92% appearing once. The V gene is TRBV4-3, the J gene TRBJ1-3, with a possible D match to TRBD1 (6 bases). The clonotype comes from a female donor in good health, enrolled as a control in a pregnancy study. The sample here was peripheral blood, taken in the second trimester of pregnancy. CDR3 coding DNA: TGCGCCAGCAGCCAAGCACGGGGGGCAGGTGGAAACACCATATATTTT. Residues: CASSQARGAGGNTIYF.